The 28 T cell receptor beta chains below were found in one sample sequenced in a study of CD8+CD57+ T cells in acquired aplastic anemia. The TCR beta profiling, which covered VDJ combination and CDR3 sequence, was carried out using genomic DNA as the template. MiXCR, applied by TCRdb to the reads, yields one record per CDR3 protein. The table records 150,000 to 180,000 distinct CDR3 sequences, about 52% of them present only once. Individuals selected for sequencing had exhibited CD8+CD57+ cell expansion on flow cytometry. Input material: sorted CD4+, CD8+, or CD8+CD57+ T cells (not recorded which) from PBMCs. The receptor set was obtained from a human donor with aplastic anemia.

The CDR3 region is CSARNLNGYTF. DNA of the CDR3: TGCAGTGCTAGGAACCTTAATGGCTACACCTTC. V is TRBV20-1 and J is TRBJ1-2; D not certain. Germline values: CDR1 DFQATT, CDR2 SNEGSKA (reference sequence). The CDR3 length is 11 residues. The V end was cut by 3 bases, the J end by 6 bases, with 8 bases between.

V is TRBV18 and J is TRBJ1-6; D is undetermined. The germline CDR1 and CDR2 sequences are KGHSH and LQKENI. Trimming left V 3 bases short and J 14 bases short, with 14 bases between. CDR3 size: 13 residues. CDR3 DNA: TGTGCCAGCTCACCCCTGGACTCCGTCACCCTCCACTTT. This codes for CASSPLDSVTLHF.

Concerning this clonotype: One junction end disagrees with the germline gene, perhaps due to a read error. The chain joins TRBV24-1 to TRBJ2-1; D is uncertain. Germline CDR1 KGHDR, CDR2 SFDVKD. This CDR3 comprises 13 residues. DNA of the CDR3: TGTGCCAACAGCGAATCCCTGTACAATGAGCAGTCCTTC. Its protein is CANSESLYNEQSF.

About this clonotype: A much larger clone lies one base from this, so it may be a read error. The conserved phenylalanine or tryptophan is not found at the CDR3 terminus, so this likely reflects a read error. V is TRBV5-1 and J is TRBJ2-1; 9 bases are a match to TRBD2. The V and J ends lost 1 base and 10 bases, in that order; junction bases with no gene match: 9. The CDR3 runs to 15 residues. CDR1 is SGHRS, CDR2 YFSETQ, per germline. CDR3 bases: TGCGCCAGCAGCTTGACTAGCGGGCAGGGAAGGGAGCAGTTCCTC. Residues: CASSLTSGQGREQFL.

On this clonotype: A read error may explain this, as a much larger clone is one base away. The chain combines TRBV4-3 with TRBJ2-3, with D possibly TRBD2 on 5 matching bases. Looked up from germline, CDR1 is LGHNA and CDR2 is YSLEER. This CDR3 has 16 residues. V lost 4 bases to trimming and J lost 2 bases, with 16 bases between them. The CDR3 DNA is TGCGCCAGCAGCCGAGAGGGTAACTCACCCACAGATACGCAGTATTTT. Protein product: CASSREGNSPTDTQYF.

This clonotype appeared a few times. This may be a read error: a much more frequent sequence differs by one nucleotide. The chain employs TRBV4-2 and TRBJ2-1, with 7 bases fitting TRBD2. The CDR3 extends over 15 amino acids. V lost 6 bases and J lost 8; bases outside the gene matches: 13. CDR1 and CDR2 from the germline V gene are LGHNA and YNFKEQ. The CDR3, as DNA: TGTGCCAGCAGACATAGCGGCGGGGGTATGGATGAGCAGTTCTTC. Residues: CASRHSGGGMDEQFF.

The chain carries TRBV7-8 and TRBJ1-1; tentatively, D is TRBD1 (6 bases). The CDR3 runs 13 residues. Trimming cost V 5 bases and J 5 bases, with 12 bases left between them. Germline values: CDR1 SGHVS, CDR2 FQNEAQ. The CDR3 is CASSLKQGTEAFF. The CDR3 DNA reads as TGTGCCAGCAGCCTTAAACAGGGTACTGAAGCTTTCTTT.

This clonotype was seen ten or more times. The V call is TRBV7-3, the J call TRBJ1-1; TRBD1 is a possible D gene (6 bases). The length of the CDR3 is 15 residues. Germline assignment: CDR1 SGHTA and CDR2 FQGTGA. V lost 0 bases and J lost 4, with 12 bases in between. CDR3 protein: CASSLTAGRGTEAFF. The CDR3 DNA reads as TGTGCCAGCAGCTTAACAGCCGGCAGGGGCACTGAAGCTTTCTTT. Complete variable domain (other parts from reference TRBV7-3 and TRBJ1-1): GAGVSQTPSNKVTEKGKYVELRCDPISGHTALYWYRQSLGQGPEFLIYFQGTGAADDSGLPNDRFFAVRPEGSVSTLKIQRTERGDSAVYLCASSLTAGRGTEAFFGQGTRLTVV.

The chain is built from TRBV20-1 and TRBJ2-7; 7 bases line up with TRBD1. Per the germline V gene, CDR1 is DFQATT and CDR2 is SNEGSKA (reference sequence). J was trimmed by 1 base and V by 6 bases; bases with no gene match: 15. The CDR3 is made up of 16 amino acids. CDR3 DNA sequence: TGCAGTGCCAGCAGCGTAGGGGTACAGGGGTCCTACGAGCAGTACTTC. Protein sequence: CSASSVGVQGSYEQYF.

The CDR3 reads CSAREGTGELFF. CDR3 DNA: TGCAGTGCTAGAGAGGGCACCGGGGAGCTGTTTTTT. The chain couples TRBV20-1 to TRBJ2-2; no reliable D call. Looked up from germline, CDR1 is DFQATT and CDR2 is SNEGSKA (reference sequence). Deletions cut 0 bases from V and 4 bases from J, with 3 bases between. This CDR3 contains 12 residues.

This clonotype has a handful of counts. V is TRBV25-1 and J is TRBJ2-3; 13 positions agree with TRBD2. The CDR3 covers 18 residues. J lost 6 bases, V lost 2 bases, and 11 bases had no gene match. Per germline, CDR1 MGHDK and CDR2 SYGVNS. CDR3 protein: CASSEVSGLAGEEDTQYF. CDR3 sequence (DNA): TGTGCCAGCAGTGAAGTCTCCGGACTAGCGGGGGAGGAGGATACGCAGTATTTT.

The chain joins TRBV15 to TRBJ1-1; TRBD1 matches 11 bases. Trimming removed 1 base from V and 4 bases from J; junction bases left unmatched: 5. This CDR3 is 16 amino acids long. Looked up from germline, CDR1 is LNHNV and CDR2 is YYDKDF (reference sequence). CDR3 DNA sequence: TGTGCCACCAGCAGAGTAAGTGGGACAGGGGGCACTGAAGCTTTCTTT. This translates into CATSRVSGTGGTEAFF.

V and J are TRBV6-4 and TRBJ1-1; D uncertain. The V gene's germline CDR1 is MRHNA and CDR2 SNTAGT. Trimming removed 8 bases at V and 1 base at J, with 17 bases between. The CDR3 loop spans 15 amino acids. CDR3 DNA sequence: TGTGCCAGCTCCCCCGACGGGCTCCCGAACACTGAAGCTTTCTTT. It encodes CASSPDGLPNTEAFF.

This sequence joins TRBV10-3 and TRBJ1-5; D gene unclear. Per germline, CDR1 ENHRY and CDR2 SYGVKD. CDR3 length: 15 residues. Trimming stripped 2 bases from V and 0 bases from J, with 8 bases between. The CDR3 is CAISEEDFSNQPQHF. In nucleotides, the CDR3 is TGTGCCATCAGTGAGGAGGATTTTAGCAATCAGCCCCAGCATTTT.

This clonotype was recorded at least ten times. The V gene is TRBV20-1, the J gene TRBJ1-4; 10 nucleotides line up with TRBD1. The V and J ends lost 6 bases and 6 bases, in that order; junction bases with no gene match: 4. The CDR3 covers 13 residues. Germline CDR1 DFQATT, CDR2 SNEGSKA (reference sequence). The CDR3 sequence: CSAIGTGDEKLFF. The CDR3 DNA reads TGCAGTGCCATCGGGACAGGGGATGAAAAACTGTTTTTT.

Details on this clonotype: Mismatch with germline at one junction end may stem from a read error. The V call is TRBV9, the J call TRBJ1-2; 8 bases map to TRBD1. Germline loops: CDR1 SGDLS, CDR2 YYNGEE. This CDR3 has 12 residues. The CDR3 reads CASYDRGHGCTF. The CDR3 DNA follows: TGTGCCAGCTACGACAGGGGCCATGGCTGCACCTTC.

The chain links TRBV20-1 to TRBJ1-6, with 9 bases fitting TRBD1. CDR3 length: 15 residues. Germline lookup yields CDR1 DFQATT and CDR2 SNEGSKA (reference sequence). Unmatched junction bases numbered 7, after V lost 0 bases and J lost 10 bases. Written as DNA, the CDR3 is TGCAGTGCTAGAGATAGGGGACAGGGTGGGTCACCCCTCCACTTT. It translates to CSARDRGQGGSPLHF.

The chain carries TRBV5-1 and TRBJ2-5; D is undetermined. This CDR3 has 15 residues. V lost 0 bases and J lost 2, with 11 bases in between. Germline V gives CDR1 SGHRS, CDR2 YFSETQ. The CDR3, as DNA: TGCGCCAGCAGCTTGGAGGGATTCCCGCAAGAGACCCAGTACTTC. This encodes CASSLEGFPQETQYF. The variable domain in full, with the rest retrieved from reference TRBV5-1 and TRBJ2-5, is KAGVTQTPRYLIKTRGQQVTLSCSPISGHRSVSWYQQTPGQGLQFLFEYFSETQRNKGNFPGRFSGRQFSNSRSEMNVSTLELGDSALYLCASSLEGFPQETQYFGPGTRLLVL.

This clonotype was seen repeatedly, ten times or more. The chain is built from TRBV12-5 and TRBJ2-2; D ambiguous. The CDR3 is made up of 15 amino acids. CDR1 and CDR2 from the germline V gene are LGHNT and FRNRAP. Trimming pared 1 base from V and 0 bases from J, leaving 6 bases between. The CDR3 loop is CASGLGTSNTGELFF. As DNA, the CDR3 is TGTGCTAGTGGTTTGGGGACGTCGAACACCGGGGAGCTGTTTTTT.

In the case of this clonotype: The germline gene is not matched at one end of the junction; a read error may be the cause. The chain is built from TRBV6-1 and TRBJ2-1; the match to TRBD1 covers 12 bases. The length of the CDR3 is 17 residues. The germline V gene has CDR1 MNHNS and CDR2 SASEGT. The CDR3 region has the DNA TGTGCCAGCAGTCCTTACTATGGGACAGGGGGCATCGATGAGCAGCTCTTC. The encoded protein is CASSPYYGTGGIDEQLF.

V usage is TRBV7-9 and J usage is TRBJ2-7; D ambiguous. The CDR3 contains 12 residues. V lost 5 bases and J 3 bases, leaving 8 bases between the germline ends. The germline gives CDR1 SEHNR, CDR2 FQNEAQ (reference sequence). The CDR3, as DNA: TGTGCCAGCAGCGAAACTGTCTACGAGCAGTACTTC. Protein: CASSETVYEQYF. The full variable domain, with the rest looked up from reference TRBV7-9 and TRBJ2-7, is DTGVSQNPRHKITKRGQNVTFRCDPISEHNRLYWYRQTLGQGPEFLTYFQNEAQLEKSRLLSDRFSAERPKGSFSTLEIQRTEQGDSAMYLCASSETVYEQYFGPGTRLTVT.

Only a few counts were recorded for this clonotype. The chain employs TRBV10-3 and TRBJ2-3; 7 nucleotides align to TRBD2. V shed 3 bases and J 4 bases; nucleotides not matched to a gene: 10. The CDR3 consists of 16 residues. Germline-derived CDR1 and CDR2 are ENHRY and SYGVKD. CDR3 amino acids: CAISDPQGLGADTQYF. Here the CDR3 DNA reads TGTGCCATCAGTGACCCCCAAGGACTAGGTGCAGATACGCAGTATTTT.

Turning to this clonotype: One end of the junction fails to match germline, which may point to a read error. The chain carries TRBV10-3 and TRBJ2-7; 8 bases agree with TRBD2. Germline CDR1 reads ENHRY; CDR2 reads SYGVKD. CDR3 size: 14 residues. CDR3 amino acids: CAISEREGLREQCF. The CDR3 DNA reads TGTGCCATCAGTGAGCGGGAGGGCCTTAGGGAGCAGTGCTTC.

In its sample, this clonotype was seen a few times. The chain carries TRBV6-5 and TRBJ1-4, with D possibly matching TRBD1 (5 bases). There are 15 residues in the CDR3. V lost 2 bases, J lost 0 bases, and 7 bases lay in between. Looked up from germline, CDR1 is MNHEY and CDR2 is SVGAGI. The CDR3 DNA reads TGTGCCAGCAGTTACAAGACAGCAACTAATGAAAAACTGTTTTTT. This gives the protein CASSYKTATNEKLFF.

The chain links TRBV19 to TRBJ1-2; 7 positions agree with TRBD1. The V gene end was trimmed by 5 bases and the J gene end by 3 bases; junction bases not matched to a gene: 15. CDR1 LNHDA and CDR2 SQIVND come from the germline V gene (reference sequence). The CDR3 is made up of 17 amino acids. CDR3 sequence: CASSSLARQGAYYGYTF. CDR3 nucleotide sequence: TGTGCCAGTAGTTCACTAGCACGACAGGGAGCTTACTATGGCTACACCTTC.

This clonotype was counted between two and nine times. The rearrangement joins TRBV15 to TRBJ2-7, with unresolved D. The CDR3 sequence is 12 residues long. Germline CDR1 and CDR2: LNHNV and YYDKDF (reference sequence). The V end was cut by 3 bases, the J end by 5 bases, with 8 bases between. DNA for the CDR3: TGTGCCACCAGCAGTGTTGGGGACGAGCAGTACTTC. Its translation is CATSSVGDEQYF.

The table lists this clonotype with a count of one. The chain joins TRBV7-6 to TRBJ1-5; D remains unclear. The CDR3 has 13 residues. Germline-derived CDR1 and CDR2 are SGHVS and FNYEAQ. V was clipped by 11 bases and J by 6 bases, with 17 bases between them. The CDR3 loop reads CASEPKGSQPQHF. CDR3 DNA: TGTGCCTCGGAGCCAAAGGGCAGTCAGCCCCAGCATTTT.

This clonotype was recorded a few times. CDR3 sequence reads: CASSTQGAPDTQYF. As DNA, the CDR3 is TGTGCCAGTAGTACACAGGGGGCACCAGATACGCAGTATTTT. The chain has TRBV19 and TRBJ2-3; TRBD1 matches at 9 bases. V shed 4 bases and J 4 bases; nucleotides not matched to a gene: 3. The CDR3 is 14 amino acids. Germline V gives CDR1 LNHDA, CDR2 SQIVND (reference sequence).